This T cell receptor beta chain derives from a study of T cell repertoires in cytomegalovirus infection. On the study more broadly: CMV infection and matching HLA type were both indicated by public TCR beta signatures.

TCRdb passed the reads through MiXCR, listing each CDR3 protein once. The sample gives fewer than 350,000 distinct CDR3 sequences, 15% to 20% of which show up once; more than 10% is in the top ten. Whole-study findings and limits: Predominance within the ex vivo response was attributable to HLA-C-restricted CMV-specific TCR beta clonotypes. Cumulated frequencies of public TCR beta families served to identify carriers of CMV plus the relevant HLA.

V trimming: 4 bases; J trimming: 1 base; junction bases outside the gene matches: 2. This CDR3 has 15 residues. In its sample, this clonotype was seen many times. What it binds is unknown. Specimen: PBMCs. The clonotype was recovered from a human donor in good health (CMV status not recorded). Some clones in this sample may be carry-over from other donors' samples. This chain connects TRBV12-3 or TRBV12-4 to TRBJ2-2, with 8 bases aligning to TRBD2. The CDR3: CASSSRGGNTGELFF. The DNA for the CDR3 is TGTGCCAGCAGTTCCCGGGGGGGGAACACCGGGGAGCTGTTTTTT.